This T cell receptor beta chain was captured by sequencing in a study of blood T cell repertoires in COVID-19. Background on the study: Collection of acute and convalescent COVID-19 samples took place in the United States, Italy and Spain.

The repertoire was sequenced with immunoSEQ multiplex PCR; TCRdb's copy has only in-frame clones and lacks some. The sample yields 150,000 to 200,000 clones, about four fifths seen once. The CDR3 covers 14 residues. Germline CDR1 SGHTA, CDR2 FQGNSA. With 2 bases removed from V and 4 bases from J, the gap between germline ends came to 11 bases. The clonotype originates from a woman in her sixties or seventies with COVID-19, enrolled during active disease. Sequenced sample: peripheral blood. V gene TRBV7-2 combines with J gene TRBJ1-1; D is ambiguous. The CDR3 is CASSLRVRGTEAFF. CDR3 in DNA: TGTGCCAGCAGCTTACGGGTCCGGGGCACTGAAGCTTTCTTT.